This passage covers 19 T cell receptor beta chains from one sample sequenced in a study of blood T cells in healthy people across ages. Combining a sample-barcoded 5' primer with a J-beta primer mix, a second PCR ran for 7 to 11 cycles. TCRdb called the 5' RACE reads again in MiXCR, with one record for every CDR3 protein. The sample lists 920,000 or so distinct CDR3 sequences, 45% occurring once. The sequenced sample consisted of blood. The origin of the receptors is a woman aged 60-75 years in good health.

The V call is TRBV27, the J call TRBJ2-3; TRBD2 agrees at 10 bases. Germline V CDR1 and CDR2: MNHEY, SMNVEV (reference sequence). CDR3 length: 15 residues. V lost 2 bases and J lost 5; bases outside the gene matches: 4. This CDR3 is CASSLSGRAKDTQYF. The CDR3 bases are TGTGCCAGCAGTTTAAGCGGGAGGGCCAAAGATACGCAGTATTTT.

This clonotype was detected once. V is TRBV5-1 and J is TRBJ2-1; D is perhaps TRBD1 or TRBD2 (7 bases each). The CDR3 is 16 residues long. The germline gives CDR1 SGHRS, CDR2 YFSETQ. Trimming removed 4 bases at V and 8 bases at J, with 22 bases between. This CDR3 reads CASSPDGLVDRDEQFF. The CDR3 DNA follows: TGCGCCAGCAGCCCCGACGGACTAGTCGACAGGGATGAGCAGTTCTTC.

A few counts support this clonotype. J is TRBJ2-1 and V is TRBV20-1; TRBD2 matches at 7 bases. CDR3 length: 17 residues. The junction had 16 bases not matched to a gene; V was cut back by 3 bases and J by 5 bases. Germline CDR1 reads DFQATT; CDR2 reads SNEGSKA (reference sequence). Here the CDR3 reads CSASPLAPGLHNNEQFF. In DNA, the CDR3 is TGCAGTGCTAGCCCTCTTGCCCCGGGACTACATAACAATGAGCAGTTCTTC.

The count of this clonotype is one. The chain is built from TRBV27 and TRBJ1-2; D is unclear. This CDR3 has 16 residues. CDR1 is MNHEY, CDR2 SMNVEV, per germline (reference sequence). V shed 3 bases and J shed 8 bases, with 22 bases lying between them. CDR3 bases: TGTGCCAGCAGTTTTTGGGAGGCGCAGTCAACTAAAGGCTACACCTTC. Translation gives CASSFWEAQSTKGYTF.

The chain is built from TRBV6-1 and TRBJ2-5; 8 bases line up with TRBD1. This CDR3 is built from 14 residues. Trimming removed 6 bases from V and 4 bases from J; junction bases left unmatched: 7. Looked up from germline, CDR1 is MNHNS and CDR2 is SASEGT. The CDR3 protein is CASSAGGVVETQYF. In nucleotides, the CDR3 is TGTGCCAGCAGCGCAGGGGGCGTAGTAGAGACCCAGTACTTC.

This clonotype turned up a few times. The chain is built from TRBV6-2 or TRBV6-3 and TRBJ1-5; 10 nucleotides line up with TRBD1. The trim removed 2 bases at V and 1 base at J, leaving 5 bases unmatched. Per the germline V gene, CDR1 is MNHEY and CDR2 is SVGEGT. There are 17 residues in the CDR3. The CDR3 DNA reads as TGTGCCAGCAGTTACGCCTCGGGACAGGGGAGCAATCAGCCCCAGCATTTT. It encodes CASSYASGQGSNQPQHF.

This clonotype was seen a handful of times. The chain links TRBV11-2 to TRBJ2-7; 7 positions agree with TRBD2. The junction had 7 bases not matched to a gene; V was cut back by 1 base and J by 4 bases. In germline, CDR1 is SGHAT, CDR2 FQNNGV. The CDR3 has 15 residues. This CDR3 is CASSLGVSGLYEQYF. The CDR3 DNA is TGTGCCAGCAGCTTAGGGGTTAGCGGGCTTTACGAGCAGTACTTC.

The chain carries TRBV7-7 and TRBJ2-5; D may be TRBD2 (5 bases). The CDR3 loop spans 15 amino acids. In germline, CDR1 is SSHAT, CDR2 FNYEAQ (reference sequence). V lost 3 bases, J lost 1 base, and 12 bases lay in between. In DNA form, the CDR3 reads TGTGCCAGCAGCTTCCAGGTCGGGGTCCAAGAGACCCAGTACTTC. This encodes CASSFQVGVQETQYF.

This clonotype was recorded a few times. The chain couples TRBV7-9 to TRBJ2-7, with 13 bases aligning to TRBD2. The DNA end is more similar to TRBJ2-5, so the J call may be wrong. The CDR3 is made up of 18 amino acids. Germline V gives CDR1 SEHNR, CDR2 FQNEAQ (reference sequence). This CDR3 reads CASSFGRLAGGSVETQYF. The CDR3 nucleotides read TGTGCCAGCAGCTTCGGCAGACTAGCGGGAGGTTCGGTAGAGACCCAGTACTTC.

The rearrangement uses TRBV5-4 and TRBJ2-3; 9 positions agree with TRBD2. CDR3 length equals 20 residues. Per germline, CDR1 SGHNT and CDR2 YYREEE (reference sequence). V was pared by 1 base and J by 2 bases, with 17 bases of the junction left unmatched. The CDR3 region is CASSLRRISISGSATDTQYF. CDR3 bases: TGTGCCAGCAGCTTGCGGCGAATTAGTATTAGCGGGAGCGCCACAGATACGCAGTATTTT.

The J gene is TRBJ2-5, the V gene TRBV3-1; TRBD2 aligns across 8 bases. The DNA matches TRBJ2-7 better at its end, which makes the J call doubtful. Germline-derived CDR1 and CDR2 are LGHDT and YNNKEL (reference sequence). The CDR3 loop spans 16 amino acids. Written as DNA, the CDR3 is TGTGCCAGCAGCCAAGTCCCGGGACTAGTAATCCACGAGCAGTACTTC. Translated: CASSQVPGLVIHEQYF.

The V and J genes are TRBV27 and TRBJ2-5; no firm D call. The CDR3 runs to 14 residues. V gave up 6 bases and J gave up 1 base, with 12 bases separating them. Germline V lookup: CDR1 MNHEY, CDR2 SMNVEV (reference sequence). This chain's CDR3 is CASRRPGPQETQYF. The CDR3 DNA follows: TGTGCCAGCAGACGTCCCGGCCCCCAAGAGACCCAGTACTTC.

There are a few counts of this clonotype. The chain combines TRBV7-9 with TRBJ2-7, with D possibly being TRBD1 (5 bases). This CDR3 spans 14 amino acids. Germline loops: CDR1 SEHNR, CDR2 FQNEAQ (reference sequence). V lost 5 bases and J 4 bases, leaving 15 bases between the germline ends. The CDR3 region has the DNA TGTGCCAGCAGCCCGAGCCAGGGCTCGTACGAGCAGTACTTC. It is translated as CASSPSQGSYEQYF.

This clonotype has just a few counts. V is TRBV6-7 and J is TRBJ2-1, with D unclear. TRBV6-7 counts as an open reading frame of uncertain function. The CDR3 spans 11 residues. V was shortened by 2 bases and J by 14 bases, with 10 bases between the two germline ends. CDR3 amino acids: CASSYNRRKFF. In DNA, the CDR3 is TGTGCCAGCAGTTACAATAGGCGAAAGTTCTTC.

The chain employs TRBV12-3 or TRBV12-4 and TRBJ2-2; unclear D gene. V lost 1 base to trimming and J lost 6 bases, with 9 bases between them. The CDR3 length is 14 residues. The CDR3 nucleotides read TGTGCCAGCAGTTTAGGGCAAGCGTCCGGGGAGCTGTTTTTT. Its translation is CASSLGQASGELFF.

The table lists this clonotype with a few counts. CDR3 sequence reads: CASSLVGQGFDEQYF. The DNA of the CDR3 is TGTGCCAGCAGCTTAGTGGGACAGGGATTCGACGAGCAGTACTTC. The J gene is TRBJ2-7, the V gene TRBV7-9, with TRBD1 matching over 9 bases. J gave up 5 bases and V 1 base, and 6 bases lay outside the gene matches. The CDR3 spans 15 residues. Germline loops: CDR1 SEHNR, CDR2 FQNEAQ (reference sequence).

This rearrangement joins TRBV9 to TRBJ2-4; 7 bases align to TRBD2. Germline V gives CDR1 SGDLS, CDR2 YYNGEE. Trimming cost V 2 bases and J 0 bases; bases outside gene matches: 5. This CDR3 spans 16 amino acids. The CDR3 sequence is CASSVSLAAAKNIQYF. In DNA form, the CDR3 reads TGTGCCAGCAGCGTTTCTCTAGCGGCAGCCAAAAACATTCAGTACTTC.

V gene TRBV14 combines with J gene TRBJ2-3, with 10 bases identical to TRBD1. V trimming: 4 bases; J trimming: 7 bases; junction bases outside the gene matches: 8. Germline V gene lookup returns CDR1 SGHDN and CDR2 FVKESK. The CDR3 is 15 residues long. For the CDR3, the DNA is TGTGCCAGCAGCCCGAGGACAGGGGGAGAGCATACGCAGTATTTT. Amino acids: CASSPRTGGEHTQYF.

This clonotype was detected only a few times. The V call is TRBV24-1, the J call TRBJ2-5; 9 bases map to TRBD2. Germline loops: CDR1 KGHDR, CDR2 SFDVKD. V gave up 1 base and J gave up 1 base; unmatched junction bases: 3. The CDR3 has 16 amino acids. The CDR3 DNA is TGTGCCACCAGTGATTTTGCGGGAGGGGGCCAAGAGACCCAGTACTTC. Its translation is CATSDFAGGGQETQYF.